This is a list of T cell receptor beta chains from one sample in a study of T cell changes during pregnancy in multiple sclerosis. Only in-frame clones appear in the TCRdb table, and some are missing; sequencing was by immunoSEQ multiplex PCR. In the table there are approximately 60,000 clones, over 75% of which are singletons. Sample: peripheral blood, taken before pregnancy. The receptor set was obtained from a female donor with multiple sclerosis, enrolled in a pregnancy study. CDR3s leave out the opening cysteine and the closing phenylalanine or tryptophan.

CDR3 protein	V gene
ASGQRAPPRETQY	TRBV12-5
ASSLAVLPGLRSNEQF	TRBV7-8
ASSTGTGLYEQY	TRBV2
ASSYSRIAMDTQY	TRBV6-5
ASSPGQGPGSFYGYT	TRBV5-4
ASSGSKGSYEQY	TRBV18
ASSLAGSQGEAF	TRBV7-6
AISQGNRDQPQH	TRBV10-3
ASSQDLDGGYEQY	TRBV4-3
ASTEGGRGLKDTQY	TRBV2
ASSQGTSTDTQY	TRBV4-2
ASSPPLSLDYNEQF	TRBV5-1
ASSSDAGTSSYEQY	TRBV6-5
ASRGLGQANYGYT	TRBV27
ASSQRGGGPHEQF	TRBV5-4
ASSLSRVETQY	TRBV7-3
ASKATGFYEQY	TRBV27
SVDGGESSTDTQY	TRBV29-1
ASSSLLAGGPDTQY	TRBV7-3
ASSSRSMTTNEKLF	TRBV7-2
ASSSVGTGGKGQPQH	TRBV18
ASSLAVADTQY	TRBV5-4
ASSPTGSSGNTIY	TRBV11-2
ASSRLTGDYGYT	TRBV11-2
ASSYSLGNTEAF	TRBV6-5
ASSLVSKQETQY	TRBV7-8
ASSRGFQETQY	TRBV7-9
ASSLEQGPNYEQY	TRBV7-3
ASSRGQGRVDEQY	TRBV18
ASSFPGLAGSTDTQY	TRBV7-2
ASSPGGVGDNEQF	TRBV5-6
ASSTGDVYGYT	TRBV5-4
ASSEIGLAKNIQY	TRBV6-1
ASSLEHRVLDTQY	TRBV5-1
ATSPPVGVSYGYT	TRBV15
ASSFRGGPLDTQY	TRBV5-4
ASSPAFSGGGLDEQF	TRBV7-2
ASSYGRDQPQH	TRBV6-5
ASSSMGQSYGYT	TRBV7-9
ASSLRLAGEQF	TRBV7-2
ASSHLRTDTQY	TRBV7-2
ASSPLGNEQF	TRBV18
ASSYSRAYEQY	TRBV6-6
ASSSTSDSNYGYT	TRBV11-2
ASSYSGQQYNEQF	TRBV6-6
ASSQETGFNTEAF	TRBV4-2
SVGHTGQRYGYT	TRBV29-1
ASSGRQGTEQY	TRBV11-1
ASSRLGTAQRETQY	TRBV5-8
ASSISETAKNTEAF	TRBV19
ASSLRHYTEAF	TRBV19
AWSSQITAPLH	TRBV30
ARGGTSRNTGELF	TRBV2